This T cell receptor beta chain was documented in a study of response to subunit inactivated influenza vaccine. This clonotype was seen only a few times. CDR1 and CDR2 from the germline V gene are MNHEY and SVGAGI. The CDR3 has 15 amino acids. Trimming cost V 2 bases and J 0 bases, with 8 bases left between them. TCRdb re-called the RT-PCR reads through MiXCR, storing one row per CDR3 protein. In the table there are around 580,000 distinct CDR3 sequences, 14% of which are singletons. The chain recombines TRBV6-5 with TRBJ1-3; D possibly corresponds to TRBD1 (6 bases). The source was PBMCs from blood, collected 11 to 12 days after vaccination. This sequence was found in a man aged 45 to 65 who received an inactivated influenza vaccine. CDR3 in DNA: TGTGCCAGCAGTTACGGACAGCACTCTGGAAACACCATATATTTT. It encodes CASSYGQHSGNTIYF.